This record covers a single T cell receptor (beta chain). The data were taken from a study of blood T cell repertoires in COVID-19. Study overall: Sites across the United States, Italy and Spain contributed samples from acute and convalescent COVID-19.

In the original workflow: By means of reference gene primer amplification, nucleated cell counts were estimated. Repertoires were generated with immunoSEQ multiplex PCR, while TCRdb's copy carries only in-frame clones and drops some. The V and J calls and clone size are taken from that table; D and trimming were inferred from the DNA. The table shows 150,000 or so clones, with 90% occurring only once. The germline V gene encodes CDR1 SGHAT and CDR2 FQNNGV. The CDR3 is made up of 18 amino acids. V shed 0 bases and J 1 base; nucleotides not matched to a gene: 6. The clonotype was recovered from a man aged 55 to 70 with active or convalescent COVID-19. The sample consisted of peripheral blood. The chain employs TRBV11-2 and TRBJ1-1; 12 bases align to TRBD1. The CDR3 loop is CASSLDPGTGGWNTEAFF. CDR3 sequence (DNA): TGTGCCAGCAGCTTAGATCCCGGGACAGGGGGCTGGAACACTGAAGCTTTCTTT.